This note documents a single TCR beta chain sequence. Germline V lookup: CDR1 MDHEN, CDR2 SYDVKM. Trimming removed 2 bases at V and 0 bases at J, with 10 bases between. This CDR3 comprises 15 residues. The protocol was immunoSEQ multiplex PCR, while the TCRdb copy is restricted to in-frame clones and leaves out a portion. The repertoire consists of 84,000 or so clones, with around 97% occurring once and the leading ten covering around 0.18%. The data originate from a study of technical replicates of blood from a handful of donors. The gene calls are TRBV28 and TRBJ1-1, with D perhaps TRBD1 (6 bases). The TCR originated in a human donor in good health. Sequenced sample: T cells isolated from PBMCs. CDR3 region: CASSLLGQLNTEAFF. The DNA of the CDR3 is TGTGCCAGCAGTTTACTCGGACAGCTGAACACTGAAGCTTTCTTT.